The TCR beta chain under discussion was sequenced for a study of T cell clonality in common variable immunodeficiency. Many counts were recorded for this clone. Its antigen is undetermined. Read sequence stops 3 residues before the CDR3 end, and the germline J gene provides the missing end. Findings and limits, study-wide: Common variable immunodeficiency TCR beta sequences reportedly had fewer deletions and N-nucleotide insertions. What drives increased CVID clonality needs T cell subpopulation sequencing.

Patients had low serum IgG, IgA and/or IgM and specific antibody deficiency. CVID subjects were neither ill nor on immunomodulatory or immunosuppressive medication at sampling. Blood samples were heparinized, 5 to 8 ml per donor. Some clones are missing from TCRdb's copy, which holds only in-frame ones; the method was immunoSEQ multiplex PCR. Sampling found 20,000 to 30,000 clones, none seen once. The CDR3 extends over 12 amino acids. The germline V gene encodes CDR1 LNHDA and CDR2 SQIVND (reference sequence). Trimming pared 4 bases from V and 6 bases from J, leaving 9 bases between. Sequenced material: peripheral blood mononuclear cells. The source of this sequence is a human donor with common variable immunodeficiency. V usage is TRBV19 and J usage is TRBJ1-1, with a possible D match to TRBD1 (5 bases). The sequenced CDR3 bases are TGTGCCAGTAGTAGGCGGGGGGCTGAA. This sequence encodes CASSRRGAE. The entire CDR3 is CASSRRGAEAFF.